A selection of T cell receptor beta chains follows, all from one sample in a study of PD-1 blockade in classical Hodgkin lymphoma. Method: immunoSEQ multiplex PCR; TCRdb's copy keeps in-frame clones and lacks some. Of over 60,000 clones detected, about 90% appear once; the ten largest clones hold 9% to 12%. The specimen comprised peripheral blood mononuclear cells (PBMCs), sampled before the fourth cycle of nivolumab. Receptors originate from a human donor with classical Hodgkin lymphoma. The CDR3 runs from the conserved cysteine through the conserved F or W. A D gene is named only where the DNA matches it firmly. Clone size is not always given. Where it is, it says once, few, many or a class for expanded clones.

V,J,D,size,DNA,CDR3
TRBV5-1,TRBJ2-1,NA,NA,TGCGCCAGCAGCGGAACCCTCCCGACAGGAGAGCAGTTCTTC,CASSGTLPTGEQFF
TRBV7-9,TRBJ1-4,NA,once,TGTGCCAGCAGCTTAGGCAGGGGAAAGAATGAAAAACTGTTTTTT,CASSLGRGKNEKLFF
TRBV11-2,TRBJ1-2,NA,NA,TGTGCCAGCAGCTCTCCCGGGACAATTTTAGATGGCTACACCTTC,CASSSPGTILDGYTF
TRBV21-1,TRBJ1-1,NA,NA,TGTGCCAGCAGTTTTAAGGCGTCCGGGACTGAAGCTTTCTTT,CASSFKASGTEAFF
TRBV5-1,TRBJ1-4,NA,few,TGCGCCAGCTCCGGGACGGATGAAAAACTGTTTTTT,CASSGTDEKLFF
TRBV14,TRBJ2-7,NA,NA,TGTGCCAGCAGCCAGAACGAGCAGTACTTC,CASSQNEQYF
TRBV19,TRBJ1-2,TRBD1,NA,TGTGCCAGTACCCCGCGGGGACAGCTCCGTATAAACTATGGCTACACCTTC,CASTPRGQLRINYGYTF
TRBV7-3,TRBJ1-5,NA,NA,TGTGCCAGCAGCTTATCCGCCAATCAGCCCCAGCATTTT,CASSLSANQPQHF
TRBV5-6,TRBJ1-1,NA,once,TGTGCCAGCAGCTTTCAGTTGGCTGAAGCTTTCTTT,CASSFQLAEAFF
TRBV4-1,TRBJ2-1,NA,few,TGCGCCAGCAGCCCCGTGTTCCCCGACAATGAGCAGTTCTTC,CASSPVFPDNEQFF
TRBV7-9,TRBJ1-2,TRBD1,NA,TGTGCCAGCAGCTTAGGGGGGACAGGTAACCCTAACTATGGCTACACCTTC,CASSLGGTGNPNYGYTF